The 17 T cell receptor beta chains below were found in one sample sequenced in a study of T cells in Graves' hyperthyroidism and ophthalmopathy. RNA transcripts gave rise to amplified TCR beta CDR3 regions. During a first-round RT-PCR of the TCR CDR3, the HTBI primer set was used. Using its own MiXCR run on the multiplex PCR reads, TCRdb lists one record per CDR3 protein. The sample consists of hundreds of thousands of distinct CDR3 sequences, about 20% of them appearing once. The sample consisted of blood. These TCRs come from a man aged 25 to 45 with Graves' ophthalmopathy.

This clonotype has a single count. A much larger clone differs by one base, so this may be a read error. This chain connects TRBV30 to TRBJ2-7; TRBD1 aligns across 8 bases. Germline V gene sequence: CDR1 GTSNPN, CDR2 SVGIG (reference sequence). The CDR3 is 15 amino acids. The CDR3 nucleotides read TGTGCCCGGAGTCCTGGACAGGGAGTTATCTACGAGCAGTACTTC. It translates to CARSPGQGVIYEQYF.

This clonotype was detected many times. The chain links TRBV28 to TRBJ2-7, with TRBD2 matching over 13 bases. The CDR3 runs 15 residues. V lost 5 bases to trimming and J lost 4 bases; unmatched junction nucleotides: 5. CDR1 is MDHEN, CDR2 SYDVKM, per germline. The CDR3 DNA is TGTGCCAGCAGTCAGGGACTAGCGGGAATTTACGAGCAGTACTTC. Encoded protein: CASSQGLAGIYEQYF.

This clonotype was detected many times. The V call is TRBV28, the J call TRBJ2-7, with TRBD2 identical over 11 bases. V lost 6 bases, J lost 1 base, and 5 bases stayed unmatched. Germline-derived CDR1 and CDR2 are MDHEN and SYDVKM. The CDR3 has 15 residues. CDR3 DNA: TGTGCCAGCAGACTAGCGGGAGCCGGGTCCTACGAGCAGTACTTC. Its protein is CASRLAGAGSYEQYF.

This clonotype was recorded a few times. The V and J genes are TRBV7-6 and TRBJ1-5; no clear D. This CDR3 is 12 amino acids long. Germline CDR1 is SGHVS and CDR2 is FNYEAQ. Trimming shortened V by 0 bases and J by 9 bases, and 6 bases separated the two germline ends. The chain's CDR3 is CASSLAGGPQHF. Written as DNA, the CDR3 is TGTGCCAGCAGCTTAGCAGGTGGGCCCCAGCATTTT.

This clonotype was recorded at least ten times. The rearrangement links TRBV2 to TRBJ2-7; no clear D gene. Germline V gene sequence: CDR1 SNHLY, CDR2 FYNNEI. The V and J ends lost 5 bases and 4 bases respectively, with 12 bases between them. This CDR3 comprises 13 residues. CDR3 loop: CASSRDLLYEQYF. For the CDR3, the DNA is TGTGCCAGCAGTAGGGATTTACTTTACGAGCAGTACTTC.

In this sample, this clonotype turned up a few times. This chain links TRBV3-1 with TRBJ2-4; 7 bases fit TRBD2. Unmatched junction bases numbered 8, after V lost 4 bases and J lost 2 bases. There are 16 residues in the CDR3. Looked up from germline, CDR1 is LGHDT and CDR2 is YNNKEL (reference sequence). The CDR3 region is CASSPRLAGSKNIQYF. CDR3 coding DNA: TGTGCCAGCAGCCCCCGACTAGCAGGCTCCAAAAACATTCAGTACTTC.

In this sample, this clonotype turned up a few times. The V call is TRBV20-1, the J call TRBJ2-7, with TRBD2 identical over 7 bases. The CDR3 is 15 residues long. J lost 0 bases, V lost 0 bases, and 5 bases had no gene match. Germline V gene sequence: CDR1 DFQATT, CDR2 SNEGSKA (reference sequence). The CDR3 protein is CSAREASGSSYEQYF. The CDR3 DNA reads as TGCAGTGCTAGAGAAGCTAGCGGAAGCTCCTACGAGCAGTACTTC.

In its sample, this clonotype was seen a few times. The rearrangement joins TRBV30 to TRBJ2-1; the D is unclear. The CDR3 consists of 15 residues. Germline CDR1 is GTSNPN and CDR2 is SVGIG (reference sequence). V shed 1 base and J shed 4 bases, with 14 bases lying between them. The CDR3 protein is CAWSAGFGKYNEQFF. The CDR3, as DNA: TGTGCCTGGAGTGCGGGTTTTGGGAAATACAATGAGCAGTTCTTC.

Here the CDR3 reads CASRDSPSYEQYF. The CDR3 bases are TGCGCCAGCAGGGACAGCCCCTCCTACGAGCAGTACTTC. The J gene is TRBJ2-7, the V gene TRBV5-1; a possible D gene is TRBD1 (6 bases). The CDR3 contains 13 residues. The V end was cut by 5 bases, the J end by 0 bases, with 9 bases between. CDR1 and CDR2 from the germline V gene are SGHRS and YFSETQ.

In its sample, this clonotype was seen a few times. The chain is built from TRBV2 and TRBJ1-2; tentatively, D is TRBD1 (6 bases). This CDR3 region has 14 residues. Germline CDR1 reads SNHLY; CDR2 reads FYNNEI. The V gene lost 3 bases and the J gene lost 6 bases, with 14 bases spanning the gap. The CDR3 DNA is TGTGCCAGCAGTGATAAACAGGGAGCTGATGGCTACACCTTC. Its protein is CASSDKQGADGYTF.

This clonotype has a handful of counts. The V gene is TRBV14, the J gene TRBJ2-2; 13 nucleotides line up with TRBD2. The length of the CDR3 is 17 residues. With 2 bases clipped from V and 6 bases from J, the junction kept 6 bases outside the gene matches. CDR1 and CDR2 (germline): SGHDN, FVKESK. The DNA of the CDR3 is TGTGCCAGCAGCCAACCCGGGACTAGCGGGACCTCCGGGGAGCTGTTTTTT. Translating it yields CASSQPGTSGTSGELFF.

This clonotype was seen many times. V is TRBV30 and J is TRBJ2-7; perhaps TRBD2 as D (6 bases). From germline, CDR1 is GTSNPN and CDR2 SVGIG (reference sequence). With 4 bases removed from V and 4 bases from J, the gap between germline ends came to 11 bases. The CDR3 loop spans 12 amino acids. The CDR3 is CAWTVGGYEQYF. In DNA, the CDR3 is TGTGCCTGGACGGTTGGGGGGTACGAGCAGTACTTC.

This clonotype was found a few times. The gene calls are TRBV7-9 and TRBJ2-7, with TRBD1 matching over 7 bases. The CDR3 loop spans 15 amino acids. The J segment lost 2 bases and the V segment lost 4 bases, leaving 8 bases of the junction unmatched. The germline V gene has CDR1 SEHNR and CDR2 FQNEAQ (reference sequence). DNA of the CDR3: TGTGCCAGCAGCTCCTCAGACAGGGCCCCCTACGAGCAGTACTTC. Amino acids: CASSSSDRAPYEQYF.

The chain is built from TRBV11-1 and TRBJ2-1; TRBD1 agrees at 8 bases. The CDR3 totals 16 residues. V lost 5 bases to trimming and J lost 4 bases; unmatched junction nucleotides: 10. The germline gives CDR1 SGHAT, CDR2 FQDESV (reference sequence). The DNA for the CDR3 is TGTGCCAGCAGCCCCCTGGGGACAGGTCCATACAATGAGCAGTTCTTC. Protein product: CASSPLGTGPYNEQFF.

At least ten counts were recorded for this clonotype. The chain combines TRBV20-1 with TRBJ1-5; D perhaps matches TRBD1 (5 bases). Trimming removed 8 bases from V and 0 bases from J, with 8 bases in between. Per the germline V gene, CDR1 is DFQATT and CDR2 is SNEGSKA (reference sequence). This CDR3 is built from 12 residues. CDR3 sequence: CSIQGSNQPQHF. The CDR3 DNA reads TGCAGTATCCAGGGTAGCAATCAGCCCCAGCATTTT.

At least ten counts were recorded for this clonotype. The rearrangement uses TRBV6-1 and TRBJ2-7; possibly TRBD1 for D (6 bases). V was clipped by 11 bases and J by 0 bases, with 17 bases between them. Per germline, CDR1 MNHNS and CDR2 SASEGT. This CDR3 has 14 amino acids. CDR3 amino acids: CAATRGGGSYEQYF. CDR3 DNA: TGTGCCGCGACTCGAGGGGGTGGCTCCTACGAGCAGTACTTC.

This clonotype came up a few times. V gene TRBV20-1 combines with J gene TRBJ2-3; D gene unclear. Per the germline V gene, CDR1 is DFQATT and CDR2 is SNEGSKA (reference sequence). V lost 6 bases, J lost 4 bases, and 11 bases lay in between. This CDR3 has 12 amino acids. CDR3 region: CSAGPGADTQYF. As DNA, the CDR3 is TGCAGTGCCGGGCCAGGAGCAGATACGCAGTATTTT.